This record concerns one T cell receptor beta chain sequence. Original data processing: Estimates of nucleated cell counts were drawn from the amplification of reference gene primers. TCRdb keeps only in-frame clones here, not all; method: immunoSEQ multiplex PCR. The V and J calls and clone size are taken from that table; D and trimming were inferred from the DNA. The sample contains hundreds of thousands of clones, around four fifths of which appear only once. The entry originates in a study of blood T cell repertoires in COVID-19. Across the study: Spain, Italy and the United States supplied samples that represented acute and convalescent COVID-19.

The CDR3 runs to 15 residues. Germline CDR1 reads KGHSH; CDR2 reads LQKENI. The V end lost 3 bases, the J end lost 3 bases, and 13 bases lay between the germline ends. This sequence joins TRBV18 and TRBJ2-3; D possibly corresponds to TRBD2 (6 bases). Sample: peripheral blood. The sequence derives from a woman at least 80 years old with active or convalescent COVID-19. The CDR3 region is CASSPTLGGTDTQYF. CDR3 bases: TGTGCCAGCTCACCCACGCTCGGGGGTACAGATACGCAGTATTTT.